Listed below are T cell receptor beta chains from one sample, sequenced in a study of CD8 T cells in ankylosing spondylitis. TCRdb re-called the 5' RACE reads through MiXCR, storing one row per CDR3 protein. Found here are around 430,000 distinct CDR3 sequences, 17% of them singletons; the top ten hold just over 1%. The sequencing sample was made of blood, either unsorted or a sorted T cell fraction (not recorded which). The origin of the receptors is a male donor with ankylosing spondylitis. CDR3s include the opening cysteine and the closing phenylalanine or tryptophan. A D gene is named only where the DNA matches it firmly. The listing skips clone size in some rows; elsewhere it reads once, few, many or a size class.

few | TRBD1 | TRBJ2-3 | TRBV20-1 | TGCAGTGCAAGTCCCGGGACAGGGCCAGATACGCAGTATTTT | CSASPGTGPDTQYF
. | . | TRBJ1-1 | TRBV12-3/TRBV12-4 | TGTGCCAGCAGTACCTCCCGGGGGCGTACTGAAGCTTTCTTT | CASSTSRGRTEAFF
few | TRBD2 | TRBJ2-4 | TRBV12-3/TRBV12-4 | TGTGCCAGCAGTAAACTAGCGGGGGGGCAAGATAAAAACATTCAGTACTTC | CASSKLAGGQDKNIQYF
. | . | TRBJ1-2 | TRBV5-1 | TGCGCCAGCAGCTTGGTAGGGGACAAAGCCGGCTACACCTTC | CASSLVGDKAGYTF
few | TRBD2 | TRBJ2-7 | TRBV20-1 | TGCAGTGCTAGAGGACTAGCTCCGAATACCTACGAGCAGTACTTC | CSARGLAPNTYEQYF
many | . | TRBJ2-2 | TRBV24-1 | TGTGCCACCAGTGATTCCACACGAGGCGCGAGGATGGGGGAGCTGTTTTTT | CATSDSTRGARMGELFF
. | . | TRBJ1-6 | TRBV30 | TGTGCCTGGAAAGGATTGCATTCACCCCTCCACTTT | CAWKGLHSPLHF
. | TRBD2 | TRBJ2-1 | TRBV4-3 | TGCGCCAGCAGCCAAGCGCGAGGAGCGGGAGGCTACAATGAGCAGTTCTTC | CASSQARGAGGYNEQFF
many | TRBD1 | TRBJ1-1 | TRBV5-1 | TGCGCCAGCGGACAGGGGGCTATGAACACTGAAGCTTTCTTT | CASGQGAMNTEAFF
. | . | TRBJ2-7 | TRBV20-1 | TGCAGTGCTAGAAAGCCGGGCCCCGCGGACGAGCAGTACTTC | CSARKPGPADEQYF
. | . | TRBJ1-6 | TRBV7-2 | TGTGCCAGCAGCCCGGGATGGGGCAGTCAGTATAATTCACCCCTCCACTTT | CASSPGWGSQYNSPLHF
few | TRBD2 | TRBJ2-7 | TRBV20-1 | TGCAGTGCTACAGCGGGAGGGCCTAATGTTAGATACGAGCAGTACTTC | CSATAGGPNVRYEQYF
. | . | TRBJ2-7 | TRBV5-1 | TGCGCCAGCAGCTTATGGGTAGGGTCCTACGAGCAGTACTTC | CASSLWVGSYEQYF
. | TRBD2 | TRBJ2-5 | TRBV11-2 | TGTGCCAGCAGCTCCGCTGAAGGGGTTAGCGGGCATCGGGAGACCCAGTACTTC | CASSSAEGVSGHRETQYF
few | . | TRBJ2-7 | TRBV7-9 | TGTGCCAGCAGCCCAGCCCCCTACGAGCAGTACTTC | CASSPAPYEQYF